One sample yielded the 17 T cell receptor beta chains listed below, sequenced in a study of T cells in localized non-small cell lung cancer. This table comes from immunoSEQ multiplex PCR, and its TCRdb copy is limited to in-frame clones, with some not included. Of 25,000 to 35,000 clones listed, roughly nine tenths are singletons. The sequencing here drew on PBMCs, taken before any cancer treatment. These receptors all come from a man aged 35-69 years with stage II lung adenocarcinoma.

The gene calls are TRBV9 and TRBJ2-1; 11 bases agree with TRBD2. CDR1 SGDLS and CDR2 YYNGEE come from the germline V gene. Trimming at V came to 0 bases and at J to 6 bases, leaving 8 bases not matched to a gene. The CDR3 runs 17 residues. The CDR3 region has the DNA TGTGCCAGCAGCGTAGGCCCAGGGCTAGCGGGAGGCAATGAGCAGTTCTTC. Translating gives CASSVGPGLAGGNEQFF.

This clone has more than one count but fewer than ten. This chain connects TRBV28 to TRBJ2-7; no reliable D call. With 6 bases removed from V and 5 bases from J, the gap between germline ends came to 11 bases. Germline assignment: CDR1 MDHEN and CDR2 SYDVKM. The CDR3 runs 12 residues. DNA of the CDR3: TGTGCCAGCAGCCCGCTGGGTGACGAGCAGTACTTC. It specifies CASSPLGDEQYF. The whole variable domain, filled in from reference TRBV28 and TRBJ2-7, reads DVKVTQSSRYLVKRTGEKVFLECVQDMDHENMFWYRQDPGLGLRLIYFSYDVKMKEKGDIPEGYSVSREKKERFSLILESASTNQTSMYLCASSPLGDEQYFGPGTRLTVT.

In this sample, this clone turned up once. The J gene is TRBJ1-5, the V gene TRBV19; tentative D call: TRBD1 (6 bases). Germline CDR1 is LNHDA and CDR2 is SQIVND (reference sequence). The CDR3 consists of 13 residues. V lost 7 bases to trimming and J lost 2 bases, with 9 bases between them. CDR3 in amino acids: CASKGVGNQPQHF. Here the CDR3 DNA reads TGTGCCAGTAAGGGGGTGGGCAATCAGCCCCAGCATTTT.

The chain is built from TRBV4-1 and TRBJ1-1, with 7 bases matching TRBD1. The germline V gene has CDR1 MGHRA and CDR2 YSYEKL. Losses at the gene ends were 4 bases for V and 0 bases for J; bases not matched to a gene: 14. The CDR3 is 18 residues long. The CDR3 DNA sequence: TGCGCCAGCAGCCTTCCAGCGGGACAGAGAGACATGAACACTGAAGCTTTCTTT. This sequence encodes CASSLPAGQRDMNTEAFF.

The chain uses TRBV2 and TRBJ2-4; weak D call: TRBD2 (6 bases). The CDR3 has 13 residues. Trimming took 9 bases from V and 2 from J, leaving 11 bases between them. Germline V gives CDR1 SNHLY, CDR2 FYNNEI. CDR3 coding DNA: TGTGCCAGTGGTGGGGGGACCAAAAACATTCAGTACTTC. As protein: CASGGGTKNIQYF.

V gene TRBV6-1 combines with J gene TRBJ2-2; possibly TRBD2 for D (6 bases). V lost 4 bases and J lost 6, with 15 bases in between. CDR3 length: 15 amino acids. Germline values: CDR1 MNHNS, CDR2 SASEGT. The CDR3 is CASSVTRRWAGELFF. In nucleotides, the CDR3 is TGTGCCAGCAGTGTGACTAGAAGGTGGGCCGGGGAGCTGTTTTTT.

The V call is TRBV2, the J call TRBJ2-2; D not certain. V dropped 7 bases and J dropped 6 bases, with 12 bases sitting between them. Germline V gene lookup returns CDR1 SNHLY and CDR2 FYNNEI. CDR3 size: 13 residues. DNA for the CDR3: TGTGCCAGCACTCTATCGTGGGCCGGGGAGCTGTTTTTT. Protein: CASTLSWAGELFF.

The chain carries TRBV19 and TRBJ1-2, with 7 nucleotides matching TRBD1. The germline CDR1 and CDR2 sequences are LNHDA and SQIVND (reference sequence). J was trimmed by 4 bases and V by 3 bases; bases with no gene match: 23. The CDR3 loop spans 20 amino acids. CDR3 nucleotide sequence: TGTGCCAGTAGTATTGTTGGGGCCCCACGGTCAGGGGGTAGAATCTATGGCTACACCTTC. This sequence encodes CASSIVGAPRSGGRIYGYTF.

The gene calls are TRBV10-3 and TRBJ1-5; 7 bases fit TRBD1. CDR1 is ENHRY, CDR2 SYGVKD, per germline. V trimming: 5 bases; J trimming: 0 bases; junction bases outside the gene matches: 1. CDR3 length equals 14 residues. CDR3 residues: CAISQGVSNQPQHF. The CDR3 DNA follows: TGTGCCATCAGTCAGGGGGTTAGCAATCAGCCCCAGCATTTT.

The chain links TRBV19 to TRBJ2-2; the D is unclear. V shed 6 bases and J shed 5 bases, with 7 bases lying between them. The CDR3 is 12 amino acids. Germline lookup yields CDR1 LNHDA and CDR2 SQIVND (reference sequence). CDR3 region: CASRERTGELFF. The CDR3 region has the DNA TGTGCCAGTAGGGAGAGGACCGGGGAGCTGTTTTTT.

This clone was found once. This rearrangement joins TRBV2 to TRBJ2-7; a possible D gene is TRBD2 (5 bases). V lost 4 bases, J lost 6 bases, and 10 bases lay in between. The germline V gene encodes CDR1 SNHLY and CDR2 FYNNEI. This CDR3 is built from 12 residues. The CDR3 region has the DNA TGTGCCAGCAGTGCAGGACTGGGCGAGCAGTACTTC. Translation gives CASSAGLGEQYF. Together with reference TRBV2 and TRBJ2-7, the CDR3 gives the full variable domain: EPEVTQTPSHQVTQMGQEVILRCVPISNHLYFYWYRQILGQKVEFLVSFYNNEISEKSEIFDDQFSVERPDGSNFTLKIRSTKLEDSAMYFCASSAGLGEQYFGPGTRLTVT.

The chain has TRBV28 and TRBJ2-3; TRBD1 is a possible D gene (6 bases). The CDR3 consists of 14 residues. Looked up from germline, CDR1 is MDHEN and CDR2 is SYDVKM. V was clipped by 8 bases and J by 5 bases, with 17 bases between them. CDR3 coding DNA: TGTGCCAGCGGGACCACGGGACACGGAGATACGCAGTATTTT. Translated, it gives CASGTTGHGDTQYF.

The chain carries TRBV11-3 and TRBJ2-7; 7 bases fit TRBD2. Trimming at V came to 6 bases and at J to 4 bases, leaving 6 bases not matched to a gene. Per germline, CDR1 SGHNT and CDR2 YENEEA. This CDR3 region has 13 residues. CDR3 sequence reads: CASSRDYAYEQYF. CDR3 nucleotides: TGTGCCAGCAGTCGGGACTACGCTTACGAGCAGTACTTC.

The CDR3 nucleotides are TGTGCCACCAGCAGGGACTTCACGAGCACAGATACGCAGTATTTT. Amino acid sequence: CATSRDFTSTDTQYF. This chain uses TRBV15 with TRBJ2-3, with D perhaps matching TRBD2 (5 bases). The CDR3 has 15 amino acids. The germline V gene has CDR1 LNHNV and CDR2 YYDKDF (reference sequence). V gave up 3 bases and J gave up 0 bases, with 10 bases separating them.

The chain recombines TRBV9 with TRBJ2-1, with D maybe TRBD2 (7 bases). This CDR3 has 15 residues. Germline V gene sequence: CDR1 SGDLS, CDR2 YYNGEE. With 5 bases removed from V and 0 bases from J, the gap between germline ends came to 12 bases. The CDR3, as DNA: TGTGCCAGCAGTGATAGGGGGGGCTCCTACAATGAGCAGTTCTTC. Its protein is CASSDRGGSYNEQFF.

This chain connects TRBV19 to TRBJ2-1; 8 bases fit TRBD1. V lost 5 bases, J lost 7 bases, and 10 bases stayed unmatched. The CDR3 runs to 15 residues. CDR1 and CDR2 (germline): LNHDA, SQIVND (reference sequence). CDR3 nucleotide sequence: TGTGCCAGTAGTTCCGGACAGGGTAGGGGGAATGAGCAGTTCTTC. This translates into CASSSGQGRGNEQFF.

This clone was seen a handful of times. The chain links TRBV10-3 to TRBJ1-4, with no clear D. Germline V CDR1 and CDR2: ENHRY, SYGVKD. The CDR3 is 13 residues long. The V end was cut by 10 bases, the J end by 0 bases, with 9 bases between. The CDR3 sequence: CATRLATNEKLFF. For the CDR3, the DNA is TGTGCCACCCGCCTTGCAACTAATGAAAAACTGTTTTTT.